The clone carrying this TCR beta chain turned up a few times. The antigen is unknown. TCRdb recomputed calls from the reads with MiXCR, one row per CDR3 protein. Altogether some 160,000 distinct CDR3 sequences are present, 17% being singletons, with the ten largest covering about 17%. This entry belongs to a study of T cell repertoires in cytomegalovirus infection. Overall study context: It was the public TCR beta signatures that indicated both CMV infection and matching HLA type.

CDR3 length: 16 amino acids. V gave up 4 bases and J gave up 4 bases; unmatched junction bases: 11. In germline, CDR1 is SGHDN, CDR2 FVKESK. Study-wide results and caveats: Based on cumulative public TCR beta family frequency, carriers of CMV plus the relevant HLA were identified. CMV-specific TCR beta clonotypes restricted by HLA-C dominated the ex vivo response.

V gene TRBV14 combines with J gene TRBJ2-7; TRBD1 matches 9 bases. Sequenced sample: CD8+ T cells from PBMCs. The receptor was derived from a human donor in good health (CMV status not recorded). Some clones in this sample may be carry-over from other donors' samples. Here the CDR3 DNA reads TGTGCCAGCAGCCCGCGAGGACAGGGGACTGCATACGAGCAGTACTTC. Protein: CASSPRGQGTAYEQYF.